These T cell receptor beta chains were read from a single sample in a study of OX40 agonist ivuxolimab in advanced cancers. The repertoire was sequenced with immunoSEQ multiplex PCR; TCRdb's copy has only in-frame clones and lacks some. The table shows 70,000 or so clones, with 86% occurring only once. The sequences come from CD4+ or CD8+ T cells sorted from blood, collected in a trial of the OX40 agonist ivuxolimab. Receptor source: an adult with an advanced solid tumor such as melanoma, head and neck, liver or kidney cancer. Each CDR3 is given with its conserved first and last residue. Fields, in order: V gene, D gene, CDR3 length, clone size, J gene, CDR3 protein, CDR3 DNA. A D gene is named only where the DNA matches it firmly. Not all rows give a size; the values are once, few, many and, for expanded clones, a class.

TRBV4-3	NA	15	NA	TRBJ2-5	CASSQDIMGSETQYF	TGCGCCAGCAGCCAAGACATTATGGGGAGCGAGACCCAGTACTTC
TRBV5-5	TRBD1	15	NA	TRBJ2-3	CASSFFTGGADTQYF	TGTGCCAGCAGCTTTTTTACAGGGGGAGCAGATACGCAGTATTTT
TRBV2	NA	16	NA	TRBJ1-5	CASSSRDGYSNQPQHF	TGTGCCAGCAGTTCCAGGGACGGCTATAGCAATCAGCCCCAGCATTTT
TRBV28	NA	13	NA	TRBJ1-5	CASSQEGDQPQHF	TGTGCCAGCAGTCAGGAGGGGGATCAGCCCCAGCATTTT
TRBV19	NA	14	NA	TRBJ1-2	CASSIAGRNYGYTF	TGTGCCAGTAGTATCGCCGGGAGGAACTATGGCTACACCTTC
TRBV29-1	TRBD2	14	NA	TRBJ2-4	CSVEDPRTRNIQYF	TGCAGCGTTGAAGATCCTCGGACTAGGAACATTCAGTACTTC
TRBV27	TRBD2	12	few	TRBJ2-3	CATGGGADTQYF	TGTGCCACGGGCGGGGGGGCAGATACGCAGTATTTT
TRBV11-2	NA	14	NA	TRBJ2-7	CASSLRMVSGEQYF	TGTGCCAGCAGCTTGCGCATGGTAAGCGGCGAGCAGTACTTC
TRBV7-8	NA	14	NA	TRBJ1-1	CASSFSGGNTEAFF	TGTGCCAGCAGCTTCTCGGGGGGGAACACTGAAGCTTTCTTT
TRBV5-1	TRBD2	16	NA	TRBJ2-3	CASSSGASGSTDTQYF	TGCGCCAGCAGCTCGGGGGCTAGCGGGAGCACAGATACGCAGTATTTT
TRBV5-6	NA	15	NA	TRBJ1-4	CASSLVGVANEKLFF	TGTGCCAGCAGCTTGGTGGGAGTAGCTAATGAAAAACTGTTTTTT
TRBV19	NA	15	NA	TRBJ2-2	CASSRGVTATGELFF	TGTGCCAGTAGCAGGGGGGTAACGGCCACCGGGGAGCTGTTTTTT
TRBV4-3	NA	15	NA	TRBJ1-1	CASSQDWGHNIEAFF	TGCGCCAGCAGCCAAGACTGGGGGCATAATATTGAAGCTTTCTTT
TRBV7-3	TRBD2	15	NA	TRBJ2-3	CASSLSGRESDTQYF	TGTGCCAGCAGCCTTAGCGGGAGGGAGTCAGATACGCAGTATTTT
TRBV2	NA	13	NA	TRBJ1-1	CASKGSLNTEAFF	TGTGCCAGCAAGGGCAGCCTCAACACTGAAGCTTTCTTT
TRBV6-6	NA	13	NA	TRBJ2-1	CASSYPRGNEQFF	TGTGCCAGCAGTTACCCCAGGGGAAATGAGCAGTTCTTC
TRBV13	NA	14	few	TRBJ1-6	CASSFMGGHSPLHF	TGTGCCAGCAGCTTTATGGGGGGCCATTCACCCCTCCACTTT
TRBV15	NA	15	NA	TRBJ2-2	CATSKGTPFVGELFF	TGTGCCACCAGCAAAGGGACACCTTTTGTCGGGGAGCTGTTTTTT
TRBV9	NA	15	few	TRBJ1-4	CASSVGHLTNEKLFF	TGTGCCAGCAGCGTAGGACACTTAACTAATGAAAAACTGTTTTTT
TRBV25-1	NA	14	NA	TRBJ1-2	CASSELEGSYGYTF	TGTGCCAGCAGTGAATTGGAGGGGAGCTATGGCTACACCTTC
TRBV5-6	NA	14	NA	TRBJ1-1	CASSLQGGNTEAFF	TGTGCCAGCAGCTTGCAAGGAGGAAACACTGAAGCTTTCTTT
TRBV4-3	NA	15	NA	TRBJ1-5	CASSQELLGNQPQHF	TGCGCCAGCAGCCAAGAGCTCCTGGGAAATCAGCCCCAGCATTTT
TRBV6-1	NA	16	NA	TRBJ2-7	CASSAPTAGLSYEQYF	TGTGCCAGCAGTGCCCCCACAGCAGGGCTTTCCTACGAGCAGTACTTC
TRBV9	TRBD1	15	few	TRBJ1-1	CASSPRGGQGTEAFF	TGTGCCAGCAGCCCCCGAGGAGGACAGGGGACTGAAGCTTTCTTT
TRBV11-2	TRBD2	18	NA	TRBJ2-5	CASSGRGAGLAGGETQYF	TGTGCCAGCAGCGGCCGAGGGGCAGGACTAGCGGGTGGAGAGACCCAGTACTTC
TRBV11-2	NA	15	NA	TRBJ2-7	CASSLNRAWLYEQYF	TGTGCCAGCAGCTTAAATCGTGCCTGGCTCTACGAGCAGTACTTC
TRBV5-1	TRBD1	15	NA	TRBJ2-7	CASSSGGTGVHEQYF	TGCGCCAGCAGCTCTGGCGGGACAGGGGTCCACGAGCAGTACTTC
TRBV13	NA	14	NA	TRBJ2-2	CASTPRGNTGELFF	TGTGCCAGCACCCCTCGGGGAAACACCGGGGAGCTGTTTTTT
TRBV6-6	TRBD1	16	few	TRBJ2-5	CASSSRDSLLGETQYF	TGTGCCAGCAGCAGCCGGGACAGCCTCCTCGGAGAGACCCAGTACTTC
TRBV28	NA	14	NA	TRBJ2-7	CASSDSTEIYEQYF	TGTGCCAGCTCGGACAGCACGGAGATCTACGAGCAGTACTTC
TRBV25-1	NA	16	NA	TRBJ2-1	CASSESAGNLNNEQFF	TGTGCCAGCAGTGAATCGGCAGGCAACCTAAACAATGAGCAGTTCTTC
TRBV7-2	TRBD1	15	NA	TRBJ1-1	CASSSTGAWNTEAFF	TGTGCCAGCAGCTCGACAGGGGCTTGGAACACTGAAGCTTTCTTT
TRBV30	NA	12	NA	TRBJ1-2	CAWIPGLRGYTF	TGTGCCTGGATTCCGGGCCTGAGGGGCTACACCTTC
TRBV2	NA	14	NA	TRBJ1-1	CASSEAGMNTEAFF	TGTGCCAGCAGTGAAGCAGGCATGAACACTGAAGCTTTCTTT
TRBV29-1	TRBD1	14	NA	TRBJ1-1	CSVGQGGLNTEAFF	TGCAGCGTGGGACAGGGAGGGTTGAACACTGAAGCTTTCTTT
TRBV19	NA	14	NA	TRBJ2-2	CASTIGGNTGELFF	TGTGCCAGTACAATCGGGGGAAACACCGGGGAGCTGTTTTTT
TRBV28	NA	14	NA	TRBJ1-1	CASSLTGPITEAFF	TGTGCCAGCAGTTTAACCGGACCCATCACTGAAGCTTTCTTT
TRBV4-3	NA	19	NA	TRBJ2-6	CASSQDPAALNSGANVLTF	TGCGCCAGCAGCCAAGATCCTGCAGCCCTGAACTCTGGGGCCAACGTCCTGACTTTC
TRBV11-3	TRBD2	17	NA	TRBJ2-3	CASSLSIMGGGADTQYF	TGTGCCAGCAGCTTAAGTATCATGGGCGGGGGGGCAGATACGCAGTATTTT
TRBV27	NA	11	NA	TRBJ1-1	CASRRNTEAFF	TGTGCCAGCAGACGTAACACTGAAGCTTTCTTT
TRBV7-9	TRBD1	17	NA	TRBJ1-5	CASSLGTGGDSNQPQHF	TGTGCCAGCAGCTTGGGGACAGGGGGTGATAGCAATCAGCCCCAGCATTTT